Presented here are 29 T cell receptor beta chains from one specimen sequenced in a study of CD8 T cells in ankylosing spondylitis. Antigens for these TCRs are unknown. TCRdb reprocessed the 5' RACE reads with MiXCR, giving one entry per CDR3 protein. The sample consists of about 480,000 distinct CDR3 sequences, roughly a sixth of them appearing once. Study-level results: Characteristic of ankylosing spondylitis blood, it appeared, was a TCR beta motif comprising several highly homologous variants.

The sample comprised blood, either unsorted or a sorted T cell fraction (not recorded which). The source of these receptors is a male donor with ankylosing spondylitis.

This clonotype was seen a handful of times. This rearrangement joins TRBV12-3 or TRBV12-4 to TRBJ2-7, with D possibly matching TRBD2 (6 bases). Trimming cost V 3 bases and J 2 bases, with 23 bases left between them. The CDR3 contains 18 residues. The CDR3 DNA reads TGTGCCAGCAGTTTCAGTTTTGTTGGGACTTCCTTACCCTACGAGCAGTACTTC. It yields the protein CASSFSFVGTSLPYEQYF.

A few counts support this clonotype. This rearrangement joins TRBV27 to TRBJ2-2; D gene unclear. CDR3 length equals 15 residues. The germline gives CDR1 MNHEY, CDR2 SMNVEV (reference sequence). Trimming stripped 2 bases from V and 4 bases from J, with 11 bases between. The CDR3 coding sequence is TGTGCCAGCAGTTTAGGTCGGGCGAGCACCGGGGAGCTGTTTTTT. Protein product: CASSLGRASTGELFF.

The chain links TRBV20-1 to TRBJ2-2; D is possibly TRBD1 or TRBD2 (5 bases each). The CDR3 has 15 amino acids. Looked up from germline, CDR1 is DFQATT and CDR2 is SNEGSKA (reference sequence). Deletions cut 6 bases from V and 6 bases from J, with 20 bases between. The CDR3 DNA follows: TGCAGTGCCCCGCGGGCTGGGACGAGGGCCGGGGAGCTGTTTTTT. Residues: CSAPRAGTRAGELFF.

This clonotype was recorded a few times. V is TRBV6-2 or TRBV6-3 and J is TRBJ2-1; D is unclear. The CDR3 is 12 residues long. CDR1 and CDR2 from the germline V gene are MNHEY and SVGEGT. V lost 3 bases and J lost 6, with 6 bases in between. The CDR3 protein is CASSYHVNEQFF. For the CDR3, the DNA is TGTGCCAGCAGTTATCATGTCAATGAGCAGTTCTTC.

V gene TRBV3-1 combines with J gene TRBJ1-4; the D is unclear. The CDR3 loop spans 15 amino acids. The V end lost 0 bases, the J end lost 0 bases, and 5 bases lay between the germline ends. Germline CDR1 is LGHDT and CDR2 is YNNKEL (reference sequence). The CDR3 nucleotides read TGTGCCAGCAGCCAAGATATGACAACTAATGAAAAACTGTTTTTT. Residues: CASSQDMTTNEKLFF. Complete variable domain (other parts from reference TRBV3-1 and TRBJ1-4): DTAVSQTPKYLVTQMGNDKSIKCEQNLGHDTMYWYKQDSKKFLKIMFSYNNKELIINETVPNRFSPKSPDKAHLNLHINSLELGDSAVYFCASSQDMTTNEKLFFGSGTQLSVL.

Written as DNA, the CDR3 is TGCAGTGCTAGAGAGGGGGAGAACACTGAAGCTTTCTTT. Its protein is CSAREGENTEAFF. The V call is TRBV20-1, the J call TRBJ1-1; possible D gene TRBD1, 5 bases. V was trimmed by 0 bases and J by 1 base, leaving 6 bases between them. The CDR3 is 13 amino acids. Germline V CDR1 and CDR2: DFQATT, SNEGSKA (reference sequence).

The sample holds a few counts of this clonotype. The chain recombines TRBV12-3 or TRBV12-4 with TRBJ2-7; perhaps TRBD2 as D (6 bases). The V end was cut by 6 bases, the J end by 1 base, with 19 bases between. The CDR3 extends over 16 amino acids. In nucleotides, the CDR3 is TGTGCCAGCAGAAAAACCGGGACTGGGGAATCCTACGAGCAGTACTTC. Translation gives CASRKTGTGESYEQYF.

The sample holds many counts of this clonotype. V is TRBV27 and J is TRBJ2-1; the D gene is possibly TRBD1 (6 bases). Germline CDR1 is MNHEY and CDR2 is SMNVEV (reference sequence). Trimming removed 0 bases at V and 9 bases at J, with 15 bases between. The CDR3 totals 15 residues. CDR3 amino acids: CASSLSQGFGSEQFF. Here the CDR3 DNA reads TGTGCCAGCAGTTTATCACAGGGTTTTGGAAGTGAGCAGTTCTTC.

This clonotype showed up just a few times. This chain links TRBV29-1 with TRBJ2-2; the D is unclear. Germline V gene data show CDR1 as SQVTM and CDR2 as ANQGSEA. Trimming shortened V by 0 bases and J by 6 bases, and 11 bases separated the two germline ends. The CDR3 covers 14 residues. The CDR3 DNA reads as TGCAGCGTTGAAGATAGAAGGCTTTCCGGGGAGCTGTTTTTT. It yields the protein CSVEDRRLSGELFF.

This clonotype showed up just once. The rearrangement uses TRBV20-1 and TRBJ2-5, with 7 nucleotides matching TRBD2. V was clipped by 6 bases and J by 4 bases; unmatched bases: 11. Germline CDR1 is DFQATT and CDR2 is SNEGSKA (reference sequence). The CDR3 loop spans 14 amino acids. CDR3: CSATMGGRGETQYF. The CDR3, as DNA: TGCAGTGCCACGATGGGGGGGAGGGGAGAGACCCAGTACTTC.

The CDR3 protein is CAWRGQKSYEQYF. DNA of the CDR3: TGTGCCTGGAGGGGCCAGAAATCCTACGAGCAGTACTTC. V usage is TRBV30 and J usage is TRBJ2-7; D unresolved. Looked up from germline, CDR1 is GTSNPN and CDR2 is SVGIG (reference sequence). There are 13 residues in the CDR3. Trimming pared 3 bases from V and 1 base from J, leaving 10 bases between.

This clonotype was recorded at least ten times. The chain employs TRBV5-1 and TRBJ2-3; the match to TRBD2 covers 7 bases. The junction had 16 bases not matched to a gene; V was cut back by 5 bases and J by 1 base. CDR3 length: 18 amino acids. Per the germline V gene, CDR1 is SGHRS and CDR2 is YFSETQ. The CDR3 region is CASRNLGEGGSGTDTQYF. The CDR3 nucleotides read TGCGCCAGCAGGAACCTCGGCGAGGGAGGGTCGGGCACAGATACGCAGTATTTT.

V is TRBV29-1 and J is TRBJ1-1; perhaps TRBD1 as D (6 bases). The V gene lost 6 bases and the J gene lost 6 bases, with 17 bases spanning the gap. The CDR3 contains 13 residues. Germline CDR1 reads SQVTM; CDR2 reads ANQGSEA. The CDR3 DNA follows: TGCAGCGTAGGACACAGGGCCGTCTCTGAAGCTTTCTTT. Translating gives CSVGHRAVSEAFF.

This clonotype was counted between two and nine times. This sequence joins TRBV20-1 and TRBJ2-1, with TRBD1 as a possible D gene (6 bases). The CDR3 runs 15 residues. Germline values: CDR1 DFQATT, CDR2 SNEGSKA (reference sequence). V gave up 1 base and J gave up 3 bases, with 13 bases separating them. The CDR3 nucleotides read TGCAGTGCTAGAGTGTCAGGGGTCGACTACAATGAGCAGTTCTTC. Protein product: CSARVSGVDYNEQFF.

This clonotype showed up many times. The chain couples TRBV12-3 or TRBV12-4 to TRBJ1-1, with 7 positions matching TRBD1. The length of the CDR3 is 14 residues. After removal of 9 bases from V and 5 bases from J, the junction contained 12 bases not matched to a gene. CDR3 coding DNA: TGTGCCAGTTCCCCGGGACAGATGCAAACTGAAGCTTTCTTT. Protein product: CASSPGQMQTEAFF.

The chain recombines TRBV7-9 with TRBJ2-3; possible D gene TRBD1, 6 bases. Trimming stripped 2 bases from V and 3 bases from J, with 9 bases between. Germline V gene data show CDR1 as SEHNR and CDR2 as FQNEAQ (reference sequence). The CDR3 extends over 14 amino acids. The CDR3 region is CASSLTGQTDTQYF. The CDR3 DNA reads TGTGCCAGCAGCTTAACGGGACAAACAGATACGCAGTATTTT.

Ten or more counts support this clonotype. The chain combines TRBV5-1 with TRBJ2-1, with 7 bases aligning to TRBD1. Germline lookup yields CDR1 SGHRS and CDR2 YFSETQ. With 8 bases clipped from V and 3 bases from J, the junction kept 8 bases outside the gene matches. The CDR3 is 14 residues long. Written as DNA, the CDR3 is TGCGCCAGTGACAGGGACGGCGGCTACAATGAGCAGTTCTTC. Protein sequence: CASDRDGGYNEQFF.

The chain couples TRBV12-3 or TRBV12-4 to TRBJ2-7; 7 bases map to TRBD1. This CDR3 has 15 residues. The J segment lost 3 bases and the V segment lost 5 bases, leaving 10 bases of the junction unmatched. The CDR3 sequence is CASSRRQGFDYEQYF. The CDR3 DNA reads as TGTGCCAGCAGTCGTCGACAGGGCTTTGACTACGAGCAGTACTTC.

To note about this clonotype: One end of the junction varies from germline; a read error may be responsible. The CDR3: CASSLVFGGTTFQETQYF. As DNA, the CDR3 is TGTGCCAGCAGTTTAGTGTTTGGCGGGACTACGTTTCAAGAGACCCAGTACTTC. The genes are TRBV11-2 and TRBJ2-5, with 7 positions matching TRBD2. The CDR3 has 18 residues. Looked up from germline, CDR1 is SGHAT and CDR2 is FQNNGV.

This clonotype has a count of ten or more. The genes are TRBV12-3 or TRBV12-4 and TRBJ2-1; TRBD2 matches 7 bases. The CDR3 totals 13 residues. With 6 bases clipped from V and 8 bases from J, the junction kept 7 bases outside the gene matches. The DNA for the CDR3 is TGTGCCAGCAGCCGGAGCGGGGCCCATGAGCAGTTCTTC. It translates to CASSRSGAHEQFF.

This chain links TRBV19 with TRBJ1-4; tentatively, D is TRBD1 (6 bases). V gave up 4 bases and J gave up 8 bases, with 14 bases separating them. The CDR3 covers 14 residues. The germline CDR1 and CDR2 sequences are LNHDA and SQIVND (reference sequence). The CDR3 reads CASSTHRTAEKLFF. The DNA of the CDR3 is TGTGCCAGTAGTACCCACAGGACAGCAGAAAAACTGTTTTTT.

The chain joins TRBV10-3 to TRBJ2-3; 7 bases fit TRBD1. V was pared by 4 bases and J by 1 base, with 2 bases of the junction left unmatched. The CDR3 runs 14 residues. The V gene's germline CDR1 is ENHRY and CDR2 SYGVKD. This CDR3 reads CAISAGTGTDTQYF. For the CDR3, the DNA is TGTGCCATCAGTGCTGGGACAGGCACAGATACGCAGTATTTT.

This clonotype was counted only a few times. The chain recombines TRBV7-2 with TRBJ2-1; no clear D. V gave up 5 bases and J gave up 0 bases, with 11 bases separating them. The CDR3 is made up of 15 amino acids. Germline V gene data show CDR1 as SGHTA and CDR2 as FQGNSA. The CDR3 DNA reads as TGTGCCAGCAGCCCCCCCCCAGGCTCCTACAATGAGCAGTTCTTC. Translating it yields CASSPPPGSYNEQFF.

Many counts were recorded for this clonotype. The V and J genes are TRBV7-8 and TRBJ1-2, with D unclear. The CDR3 is 15 amino acids. The germline CDR1 and CDR2 sequences are SGHVS and FQNEAQ. Between the trimmed V and J ends, which lost 1 base and 4 bases, there was a span of 13 bases. For the CDR3, the DNA is TGTGCCAGCAGCTTAGGTTTAGTTCATACCTATGGCTACACCTTC. Protein: CASSLGLVHTYGYTF.

The V call is TRBV18, the J call TRBJ2-5; D is tentatively TRBD1 or TRBD2 (5 bases each). Trimming left V 3 bases short and J 1 base short, with 12 bases between. CDR1 is KGHSH, CDR2 LQKENI, per germline. The CDR3 spans 15 residues. In DNA, the CDR3 is TGTGCCAGCTCACCGGCGGGCAGGGTCCAAGAGACCCAGTACTTC. This sequence encodes CASSPAGRVQETQYF.

This chain joins TRBV20-1 and TRBJ2-4, with 11 bases fitting TRBD1. Germline-derived CDR1 and CDR2 are DFQATT and SNEGSKA (reference sequence). V lost 3 bases and J lost 12; bases outside the gene matches: 7. The CDR3 runs to 13 residues. The CDR3 sequence is CSASGDRGYTQYF. CDR3 nucleotide sequence: TGCAGTGCTAGTGGGGACAGGGGGTATACTCAGTACTTC.

This rearrangement joins TRBV2 to TRBJ2-2; possibly TRBD1 or TRBD2 for D (5 bases each). Trimming took 4 bases from V and 1 from J, leaving 10 bases between them. There are 15 residues in the CDR3. Per the germline V gene, CDR1 is SNHLY and CDR2 is FYNNEI. CDR3 in amino acids: CASSGGLGNTGELFF. The CDR3, as DNA: TGTGCCAGCAGTGGGGGGTTGGGGAACACCGGGGAGCTGTTTTTT.

This clonotype was detected a few times. This chain links TRBV18 with TRBJ2-1, with 7 nucleotides matching TRBD1. This CDR3 has 16 amino acids. Germline V CDR1 and CDR2: KGHSH, LQKENI. V shed 4 bases and J 2 bases; nucleotides not matched to a gene: 8. The CDR3 DNA is TGTGCCAGCTCACAAGCCCTGGGACAGACCTACAATGAGCAGTTCTTC. As protein: CASSQALGQTYNEQFF.

This clonotype has just a few counts. The chain combines TRBV5-1 with TRBJ1-2, with TRBD1 as a possible D gene (5 bases). The V end lost 4 bases, the J end lost 6 bases, and 10 bases lay between the germline ends. CDR3 length: 12 residues. Germline CDR1 reads SGHRS; CDR2 reads YFSETQ. The CDR3, as DNA: TGCGCCAGCAGCCCGAGGGGTGATGGCTACACCTTC. Translating it yields CASSPRGDGYTF.